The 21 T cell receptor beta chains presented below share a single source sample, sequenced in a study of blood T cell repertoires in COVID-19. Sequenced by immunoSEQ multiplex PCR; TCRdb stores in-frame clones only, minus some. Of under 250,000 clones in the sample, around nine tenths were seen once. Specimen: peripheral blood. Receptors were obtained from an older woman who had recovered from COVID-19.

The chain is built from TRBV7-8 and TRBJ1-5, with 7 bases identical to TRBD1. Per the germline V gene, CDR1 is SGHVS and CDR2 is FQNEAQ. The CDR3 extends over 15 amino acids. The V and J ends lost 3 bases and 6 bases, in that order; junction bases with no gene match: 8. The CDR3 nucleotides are TGTGCCAGCAGCTTGGGACAGCTAGTGGGTCAGCCCCAGCATTTT. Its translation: CASSLGQLVGQPQHF.

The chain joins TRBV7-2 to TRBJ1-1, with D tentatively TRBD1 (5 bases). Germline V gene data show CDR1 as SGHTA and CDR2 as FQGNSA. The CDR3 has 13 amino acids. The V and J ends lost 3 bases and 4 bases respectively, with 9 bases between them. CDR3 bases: TGTGCCAGCAGCTTGGGGCGGTTCACTGAAGCTTTCTTT. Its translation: CASSLGRFTEAFF.

DNA for the CDR3: TGTGCCAGCAGCCCCCCGCGAGTTGGGGCCAACGTCCTGACTTTC. This codes for CASSPPRVGANVLTF. This rearrangement joins TRBV7-9 to TRBJ2-6; D remains ambiguous. CDR3 length: 15 amino acids. The V gene's germline CDR1 is SEHNR and CDR2 FQNEAQ (reference sequence). V was cut by 5 bases and J by 3 bases, with 11 bases left in between.

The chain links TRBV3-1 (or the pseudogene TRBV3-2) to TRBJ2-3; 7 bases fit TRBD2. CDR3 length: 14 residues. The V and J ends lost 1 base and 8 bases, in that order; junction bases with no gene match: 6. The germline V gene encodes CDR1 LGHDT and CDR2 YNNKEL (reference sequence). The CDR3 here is CASSQVTLAATQYF. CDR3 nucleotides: TGTGCCAGCAGCCAAGTAACCCTAGCGGCTACGCAGTATTTT.

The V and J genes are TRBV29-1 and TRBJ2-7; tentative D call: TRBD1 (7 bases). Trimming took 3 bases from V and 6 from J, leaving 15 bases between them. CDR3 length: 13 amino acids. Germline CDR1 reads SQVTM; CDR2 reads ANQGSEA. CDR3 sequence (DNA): TGCAGCGTTGACCCCAGGGGGGATGCCGAGCAGTACTTC. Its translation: CSVDPRGDAEQYF.

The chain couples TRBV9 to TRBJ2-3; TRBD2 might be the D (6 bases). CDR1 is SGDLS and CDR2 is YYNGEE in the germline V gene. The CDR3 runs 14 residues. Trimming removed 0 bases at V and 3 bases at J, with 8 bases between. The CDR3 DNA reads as TGTGCCAGCAGCGTAGGACTAGGGACAGATACGCAGTATTTT. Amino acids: CASSVGLGTDTQYF. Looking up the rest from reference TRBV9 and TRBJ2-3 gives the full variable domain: DSGVTQTPKHLITATGQRVTLRCSPRSGDLSVYWYQQSLDQGLQFLIQYYNGEERAKGNILERFSAQQFPDLHSELNLSSLELGDSALYFCASSVGLGTDTQYFGPGTRLTVL.

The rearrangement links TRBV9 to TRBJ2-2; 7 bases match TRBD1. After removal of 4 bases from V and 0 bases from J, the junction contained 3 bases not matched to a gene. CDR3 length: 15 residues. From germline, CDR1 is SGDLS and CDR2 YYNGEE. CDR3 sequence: CASSLGGANTGELFF. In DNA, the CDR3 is TGTGCCAGCAGCTTAGGGGGCGCGAACACCGGGGAGCTGTTTTTT.

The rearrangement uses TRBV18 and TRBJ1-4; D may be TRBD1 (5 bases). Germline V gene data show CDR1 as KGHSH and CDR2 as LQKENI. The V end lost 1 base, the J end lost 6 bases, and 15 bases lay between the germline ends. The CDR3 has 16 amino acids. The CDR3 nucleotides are TGTGCCAGCTCACCACGGAGGGGCACTGAAGATGAAAAACTGTTTTTT. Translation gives CASSPRRGTEDEKLFF.

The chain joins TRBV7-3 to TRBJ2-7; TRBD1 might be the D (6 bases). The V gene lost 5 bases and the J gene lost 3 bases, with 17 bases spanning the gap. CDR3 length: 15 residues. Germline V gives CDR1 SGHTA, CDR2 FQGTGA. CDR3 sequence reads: CASSLAPGTIYEQYF. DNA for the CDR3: TGTGCCAGCAGCCTGGCCCCCGGGACAATCTACGAGCAGTACTTC. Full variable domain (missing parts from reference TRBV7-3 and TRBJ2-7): GAGVSQTPSNKVTEKGKYVELRCDPISGHTALYWYRQSLGQGPEFLIYFQGTGAADDSGLPNDRFFAVRPEGSVSTLKIQRTERGDSAVYLCASSLAPGTIYEQYFGPGTRLTVT.

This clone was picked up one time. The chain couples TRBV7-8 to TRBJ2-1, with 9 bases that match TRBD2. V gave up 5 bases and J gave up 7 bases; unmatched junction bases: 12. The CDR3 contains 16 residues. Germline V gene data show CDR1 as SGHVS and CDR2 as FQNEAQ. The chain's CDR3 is CASSGPVAGAANEQFF. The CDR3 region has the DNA TGTGCCAGCAGCGGCCCCGTAGCGGGGGCCGCGAATGAGCAGTTCTTC.

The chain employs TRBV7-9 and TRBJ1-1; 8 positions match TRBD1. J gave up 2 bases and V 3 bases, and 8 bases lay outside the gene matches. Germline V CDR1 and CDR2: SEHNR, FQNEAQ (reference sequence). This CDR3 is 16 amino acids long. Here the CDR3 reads CASSFYRGVGNTEAFF. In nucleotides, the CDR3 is TGTGCCAGCAGCTTCTACAGGGGGGTTGGAAACACTGAAGCTTTCTTT.

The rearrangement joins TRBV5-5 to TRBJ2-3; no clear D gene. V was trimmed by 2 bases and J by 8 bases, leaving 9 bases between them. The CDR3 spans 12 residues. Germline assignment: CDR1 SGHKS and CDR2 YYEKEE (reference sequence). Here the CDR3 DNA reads TGTGCCAGCAGCTTCCCCGTCGGTACGCAGTATTTT. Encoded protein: CASSFPVGTQYF.

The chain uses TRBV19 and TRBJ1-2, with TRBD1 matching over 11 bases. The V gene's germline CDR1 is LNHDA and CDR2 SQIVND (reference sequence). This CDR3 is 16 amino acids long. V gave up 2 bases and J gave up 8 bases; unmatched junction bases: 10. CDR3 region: CASSIPGQGDHQGYTF. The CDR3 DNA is TGTGCCAGTAGTATACCGGGACAGGGGGATCATCAGGGCTACACCTTC.

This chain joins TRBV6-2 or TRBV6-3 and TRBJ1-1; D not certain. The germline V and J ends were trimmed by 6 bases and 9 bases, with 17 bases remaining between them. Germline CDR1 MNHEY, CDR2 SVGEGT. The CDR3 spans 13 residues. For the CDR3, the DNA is TGTGCCAGCAGCCCCCAATCGGAGGCCCAAGCTTTCTTT. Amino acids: CASSPQSEAQAFF.

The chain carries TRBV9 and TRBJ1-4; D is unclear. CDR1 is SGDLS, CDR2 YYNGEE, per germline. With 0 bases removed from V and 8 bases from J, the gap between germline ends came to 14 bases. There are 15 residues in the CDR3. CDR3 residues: CASSVGLRVDEKLFF. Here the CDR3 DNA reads TGTGCCAGCAGCGTAGGGTTGAGGGTCGACGAAAAACTGTTTTTT.

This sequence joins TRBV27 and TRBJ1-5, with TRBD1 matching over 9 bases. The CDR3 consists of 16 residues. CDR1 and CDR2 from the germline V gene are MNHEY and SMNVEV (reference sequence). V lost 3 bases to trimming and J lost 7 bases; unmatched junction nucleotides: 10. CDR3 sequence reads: CASSFSPGQGWQPQHF. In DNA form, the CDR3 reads TGTGCCAGCAGTTTCTCGCCGGGACAGGGCTGGCAGCCCCAGCATTTT.

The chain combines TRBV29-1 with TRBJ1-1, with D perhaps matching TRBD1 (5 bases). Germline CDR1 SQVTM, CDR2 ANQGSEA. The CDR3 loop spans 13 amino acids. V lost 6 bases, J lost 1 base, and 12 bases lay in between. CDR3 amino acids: CSVEQATNTEAFF. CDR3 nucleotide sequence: TGCAGCGTCGAACAGGCGACGAACACTGAAGCTTTCTTT.

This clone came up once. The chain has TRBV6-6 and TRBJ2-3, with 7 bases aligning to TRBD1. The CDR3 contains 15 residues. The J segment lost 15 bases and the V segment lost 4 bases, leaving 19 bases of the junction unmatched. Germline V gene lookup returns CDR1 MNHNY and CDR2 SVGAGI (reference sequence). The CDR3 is CASSLDRARTGKRYF. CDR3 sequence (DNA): TGTGCCAGCAGTTTAGACAGGGCCCGGACCGGGAAACGATATTTT.

The CDR3: CASSYSGLLTDTQYF. DNA of the CDR3: TGTGCCAGCAGTTACTCCGGACTCCTCACAGATACGCAGTATTTT. The chain couples TRBV6-5 to TRBJ2-3, with TRBD2 as a possible D gene (5 bases). The V end lost 0 bases, the J end lost 2 bases, and 9 bases lay between the germline ends. The CDR3 runs to 15 residues. Germline V gene lookup returns CDR1 MNHEY and CDR2 SVGAGI.

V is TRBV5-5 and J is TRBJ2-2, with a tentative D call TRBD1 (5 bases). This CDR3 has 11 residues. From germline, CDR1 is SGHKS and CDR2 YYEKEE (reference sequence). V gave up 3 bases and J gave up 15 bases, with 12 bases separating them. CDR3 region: CASSSLQGVFF. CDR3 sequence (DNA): TGTGCCAGCAGCTCTCTACAAGGGGTGTTTTTT.

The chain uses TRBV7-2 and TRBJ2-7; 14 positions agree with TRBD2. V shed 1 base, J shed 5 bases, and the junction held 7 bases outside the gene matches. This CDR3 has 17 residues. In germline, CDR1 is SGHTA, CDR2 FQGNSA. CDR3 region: CASSLVGTSGGIHEQYF. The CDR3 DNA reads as TGTGCCAGCAGCTTAGTCGGGACTAGCGGGGGAATTCACGAGCAGTACTTC.